This T cell receptor (beta chain) came from a study of blood T cell repertoires in COVID-19. As for the study in general: PBMCs, B-cell-depleted T cells, or T cells provided the cDNA or gDNA that made up the material.

The CDR3 contains 13 residues. Trimming removed 4 bases from V and 1 base from J, with 7 bases in between. Germline values: CDR1 SGHTA, CDR2 FQGTGA. In the authors' methods: Estimation of nucleated cell counts relied on the amplification of reference gene primers. Sequencing was performed with immunoSEQ multiplex PCR; in TCRdb, only in-frame clones are kept and a portion is missing. That table is the source of V, J and clone size, and D and trimming were worked out from the DNA. The sample lists around 250,000 clones, about nine tenths seen once, with 6.2% in the top ten. The rearrangement joins TRBV7-3 to TRBJ1-1; D gene ambiguous. The sample consisted of peripheral blood. This receptor was taken from a man aged 55-75 years with acute or convalescent COVID-19. The CDR3 DNA reads TGTGCCAGCAGCTCCTCGTCGAACACTGAAGCTTTCTTT. Its translation: CASSSSSNTEAFF.